The clone carrying this TCR beta chain has ten or more counts. As yet, its antigen is unknown. Regions amplified from RNA transcripts were the TCR beta CDR3 regions. The HTBI primer set served for first-round RT-PCR of the TCR CDR3. TCRdb re-called the multiplex PCR reads through MiXCR, storing one row per CDR3 protein. Of about 610,000 distinct CDR3 sequences listed, about half are singletons. The germline V gene has CDR1 LNHDA and CDR2 SQIVND (reference sequence). This CDR3 comprises 16 residues. Germline trimming cut 3 bases from V and 2 bases from J; bases unmatched to any gene: 3. The data belong to a study of T cells in Graves' hyperthyroidism and ophthalmopathy. The study's findings and limits: Among thyroid clonotypes expanded above 0.001, most also appeared in blood.

This sequence was found in a woman aged 18-29 years with Graves' hyperthyroidism. The gene calls are TRBV19 and TRBJ2-6; TRBD2 matches 8 bases. Sequencing was carried out using peripheral blood or thyroid tissue (not recorded which). Here the CDR3 reads CASSIPGGTGANVLTF. DNA of the CDR3: TGTGCCAGTAGTATCCCGGGAGGGACTGGGGCCAACGTCCTGACTTTC.